Given below is one T cell receptor (beta chain) in context. This clone's antigen is unknown. Per-base qualities were not stored, and no clone one base away is much larger. The cohort comprised 670 or so healthy bone marrow donors. At the time of sampling, all cohort members were nominally healthy, though unrecorded immune exposures were likely present. The donor was CMV seronegative and belonged to the group of around 350 seronegative cohort members. A peripheral blood sample was provided by each donor, and peripheral blood mononuclear cells were used for TCR beta sequencing. The Qiagen DNeasy Blood Extraction Kit was used to extract genomic DNA from the blood cell samples. This entry is derived from a study of cytomegalovirus exposure and HLA in healthy donors listed by TCRdb under 2017. A note on the overall study: According to an earlier analysis of 550 to 700 of the donors, about 170 million T cells yielded some 120 million unique TCR beta sequences and about 300 Gb of sequence data. Around 320 gigabases of sequencing data and 70 million to 100 million unique TCR sequences were included in an early release covering 550 to 650 HLA-typed donors. Of the 300 to 400 genotyped donors, around 81% fell in the genetic ancestry cluster associated with self-reported Caucasian donors. The study was designed to test whether signatures of past pathogen exposure could be identified by cataloging public T cell receptors. The study profiled the T cell repertoires of under 850 subjects by immunosequencing and related them to cytomegalovirus serostatus. A separate validation cohort of 100 to 150 different subjects was used in addition to the roughly 640-subject first cohort. High-throughput TCR immunosequencing, statistical association of individual TCRs with disease status, and machine learning were combined to predict cytomegalovirus infection status. In a later analysis, previously published TCR beta repertoires from some 640 donors were re-analyzed and high-resolution HLA genotyping was added so that TCR occurrence patterns could be studied. The later analysis used no new phenotypic data to find candidate immune exposures, relying instead on TCR beta sequences and their occurrence across donors. An earlier analysis of approximately 630 of the donors applied high-throughput TCR beta sequencing to assess whether each TCR beta V gene segment acted as functional or pseudogenic. Alongside the repertoire data, information on donor age, sex, ethnicity and CMV serostatus was compiled. A later genetic analysis took genome-wide SNP genotypes for 398 of the 666 donors and used that subset as a discovery cohort. All discovery cohort repertoires had been generated on a single sequencing platform. HLA typing covered class I and class II loci at four-digit resolution. Typing coverage differed by locus: A, B, C, DRB1 and DQB1 were typed in about 629-640 donors, DQA1 in roughly 510, DPA1 in some 570, and DPB1 in about 450. Several DR-DQ haplotypes were handled as single units for association and clustering because linkage in the cohort was strong. Among some 410 genotyped donors of the cohort, an average of about 220,000 unique TCR beta nucleotide sequences was sequenced per donor, of which approximately 19% were non-productive.

Findings and caveats that apply to the study as a whole: According to a later genetic analysis, donors in an Asian-associated ancestry cluster had fewer N-insertions in productive TCRs than the roughly 670-donor mean. Because counts were too low, roughly 18 rarely observed V segments, including chromosome 9 orphons, were left out of the earlier analysis of 587 of the donors. The classifier was reported to diagnose cytomegalovirus status with high specificity and sensitivity in both the original cohort and the validation cohort. Roughly uniform sequencing depth across donors was assumed in presence/absence analyses, although this assumption may not hold. This cohort had only TCR beta chains sequenced, and the lack of alpha or paired-chain data limited which features could be detected. Broadly in line with IMGT annotations, most TCR beta V segments showed up in productive rearrangements about 90% or about 30% of the time in an earlier analysis of approximately 640 of the donors. Most TCR sequences were seen in very few donors, while some public TCRs were found in many individuals. In a later analysis, the rate of TCR association differed among HLA loci, with DRB1 alleles having the most associated TCRs and HLA-C alleles having the fewest. The sequencing pipeline was judged likely to have produced a cluster of highly shared sequence variants as a technical artifact. Because HLA typing was missing for some donors at each locus, association tests included only the typed subset. For the cohort, immune exposure information was limited to CMV serostatus. According to the authors, the approach could potentially be generalized to other disease states and immunological phenotypes. In a later analysis, most CMV-associated TCR beta chains were found to appear HLA-restricted, with HLA associations seemingly driven largely by CMV exposure. A further reported finding was that TCR beta sequences accurately predicted the HLA-A and HLA-B alleles for most subjects in the first cohort. Correlated functional status among segregating V segments might reflect linkage disequilibrium, but an unknown experimental factor could not be ruled out. Compared with equally common non-associated chains, HLA-associated TCR beta chains in a later analysis were more clonally expanded and had lower generation probabilities. Three of the identified cytomegalovirus-associated TCR beta chains were confirmed in vitro to be specific for cytomegalovirus antigens. According to a later analysis, parvovirus B19, influenza, CMV and Epstein-Barr virus appeared linked to several top co-occurrence clusters. A total of about 150 TCR beta chains were listed by the study as associated with cytomegalovirus. V-gene and J-gene trimming of TCR beta chains was associated with a missense DCLRE1C variant in a later genetic analysis, and the association was replicated in an independent cohort. Some IMGT-functional V segments, including TRBV6-2 and TRBV6-3, could not be distinguished by the 87-base-pair reads and were therefore excluded. Strong co-occurrence of HLA alleles, especially DR and DQ, made assigning TCR associations to individual alleles difficult. In a later analysis, 15,000 to 20,000 TCR beta sequences were associated with specific HLA alleles at a false discovery rate of 0.05.

There are 14 amino acids in the CDR3, from cysteine to phenylalanine inclusive. CDR3 DNA is the only sequence kept; it has 42 bases, read in frame from the first base. Here V drops 5 bases and J drops 5 bases, and the junction holds 5 bases not matched to any gene. Based on the germline V gene, the CDR1 and CDR2 sequences are SGHNT and YENEEA. The library was produced with the immunoSEQ multiplex PCR assay. A mixture of 60 forward primers for TCR Vbeta segments and 13 reverse primers for TCR Jbeta segments was used in the multiplex PCR. Amplification of the CDR3 region of rearranged TCR beta genes was performed with a multiplex PCR assay on genomic DNA. On the Illumina HiSeq System, the amplified TCR beta libraries were sequenced as 87-base-pair reads. For the original study's pipeline: A later analysis tallied 75 million to 85 million unique TCR beta chains across the 550 to 850 repertoires, and about 12 million of those chains were shared by two or more donors. Raw reads were error-corrected and collapsed into unique sequences by a nearest-neighbor algorithm in which closely related sequences were merged to remove PCR and sequencing errors. V, D and J gene segments were assigned by aligning CDR3 sequences to IMGT reference sequences. For a sequence to be retained, a match of at least six nucleotides to both a V gene segment and a J gene segment was required. A rearrangement was called productive if the CDR3 had no stop codons and remained in frame with V and J, and every other rearrangement was called non-productive. Following IMGT convention, CDR3 was defined as the stretch from the second conserved V-encoded cysteine up to the conserved J-encoded phenylalanine. Sequences without an unambiguous match to a single V gene segment were excluded from the earlier analysis of several hundred of the donors. In an earlier analysis of approximately 590 of the donors, V segments were called functional above 56.7% productive rearrangements and were called segregating when the between-donor standard deviation exceeded 5%. A statistical classification framework was developed to diagnose cytomegalovirus status using the catalog of TCR beta chain sequences. In a later analysis, TCR nucleotide sequences were compared against IMGT/GENE-DB human TR gene sequences so that V and J genes could be assigned. In a later analysis, CDR3 sequences and most-parsimonious VDJ recombination scenarios were assigned using the TCRdist pipeline. In a later analysis, each TCR beta chain was defined by its CDR3 amino acid sequence together with its V-gene family, and reads without a unique V-gene family were excluded. As a way to deal with suspected cross-contamination and a sequencing artifact, a later analysis dropped roughly 600 nucleotide sequences that were highly shared and had low generation probability. In a later analysis, a clonal expansion index for each public chain was calculated from normalized within-repertoire ranks of inferred template counts. A later analysis computed generation probabilities with a VDJ recombination model fitted to out-of-frame rearrangements, and checked the results against IGoR. Hypergeometric tests were used in a later analysis to score TCR-TCR, TCR-HLA and TCR-CMV co-occurrence, with a repertoire-size bias correction applied to the TCR pairs. A later analysis estimated false discovery rates by permuting HLA or CMV assignments 20 times. In a later analysis, co-occurring TCRs were grouped using DBSCAN, and TCRdist sequence similarity was added for clustering within HLA-allele-positive subsets. Repertoires with fewer than 30,000 or more than 120,000 public chains, plus five repertoires with anomalous nucleotide sharing, were excluded from co-occurrence clustering. The clones in this table, taken by TCRdb from immuneACCESS, are in-frame only. Not every clone is retained; where verified, under half of the shortfall comes from an unresolved V gene, and the cause of the rest is unknown. V and J calls and clone size come straight from that table; D and trimming were deduced from the DNA. This sample is represented by around 99,000 clones; around 77% of them were singletons. Of the sample, 3.5% to 5% is held by the ten largest clones.

Sequences were obtained from PBMCs. The source of this sequence is a male donor in good health and CMV-seronegative. The chain uses TRBV11-3 and TRBJ2-3; 9 central nucleotides agree with TRBD1. The base sequence is TGTGCCAGCAGCCCGGGACAGGGAGGAGATACGCAGTATTTT. Translation gives CASSPGQGGDTQYF. Reference TRBV11-3 and TRBJ2-3 proteins supply the regions before and after the CDR3; the full variable domain is: EAGVVQSPRYKIIEKKQPVAFWCNPISGHNTLYWYLQNLGQGPELLIRYENEEAVDDSQLPKDRFSAERLKGVDSTLKIQPAELGDSAVYLCASSPGQGGDTQYFGPGTRLTVL.